These 24 T cell receptor beta chains were all obtained from the same sample, sequenced in a study of vaccination effects on CD4 cells after COVID-19. Assay used: immunoSEQ multiplex PCR; TCRdb lists only in-frame clones, some missing. The sample includes around 41,000 clones, about 81% of them seen just once. Between days 10 and 11 of culture, CD4+ T cells were separated out. Their cognate antigens are unknown. The sequencing here drew on CD4+ T cells from PBMCs cultured without peptide, taken before COVID-19 vaccination. These receptors originate from a human donor who received a COVID-19 vaccine.

This clone has more than one count but fewer than ten. The rearrangement uses TRBV2 and TRBJ1-5; 8 bases align to TRBD1. The V gene end was trimmed by 6 bases and the J gene end by 3 bases; junction bases not matched to a gene: 1. The CDR3 spans 13 residues. From germline, CDR1 is SNHLY and CDR2 FYNNEI. In DNA, the CDR3 is TGTGCCAGCAGGGACAGGGCCAATCAGCCCCAGCATTTT. Encoded protein: CASRDRANQPQHF.

The rearrangement links TRBV7-2 to TRBJ2-1; 9 bases are shared with TRBD1. There are 16 residues in the CDR3. The germline CDR1 and CDR2 sequences are SGHTA and FQGNSA. J was trimmed by 10 bases and V by 2 bases; bases with no gene match: 12. CDR3 bases: TGTGCCAGCAGCTTAAGACGCACAGGGGGCGCATTGGAGCAGTTCTTC. Its protein is CASSLRRTGGALEQFF.

This clone was picked up one time. The V gene is TRBV6-2 or TRBV6-3, the J gene TRBJ2-2; 16 nucleotides match TRBD2. This CDR3 is 17 amino acids long. The junction had 4 bases not matched to a gene; V was cut back by 5 bases and J by 4 bases. CDR1 is MNHEY and CDR2 is SVGEGT in the germline V gene. The CDR3 protein is CASSGTSGGALTGELFF. CDR3 in DNA: TGTGCCAGCAGTGGGACTAGCGGGGGGGCCCTCACCGGGGAGCTGTTTTTT.

The chain uses TRBV6-5 and TRBJ2-5, with TRBD1 matching over 9 bases. The V gene end was trimmed by 6 bases and the J gene end by 11 bases; junction bases not matched to a gene: 10. The length of the CDR3 is 13 residues. Germline V lookup: CDR1 MNHEY, CDR2 SVGAGI. The CDR3 DNA is TGTGCCAGCAGCCCCGATACAGGGGGCAGACAGTACTTC. As protein: CASSPDTGGRQYF.

V gene TRBV5-1 combines with J gene TRBJ2-3; 8 bases agree with TRBD2. V gave up 6 bases and J gave up 2 bases; unmatched junction bases: 5. The CDR3 sequence is 14 residues long. From germline, CDR1 is SGHRS and CDR2 YFSETQ. As DNA, the CDR3 is TGCGCCAGCACGCACGGGGGGGCCACAGATACGCAGTATTTT. Protein: CASTHGGATDTQYF.

The genes are TRBV7-3 and TRBJ2-1; 11 bases agree with TRBD1. Germline V lookup: CDR1 SGHTA, CDR2 FQGTGA. The V and J ends lost 4 bases and 7 bases, in that order; junction bases with no gene match: 6. This CDR3 is built from 15 residues. The CDR3 nucleotides are TGTGCCAGCAGCTCCGGACAGGGGGCGAGGAATGAGCAGTTCTTC. It yields the protein CASSSGQGARNEQFF.

The genes are TRBV19 and TRBJ1-5, with D maybe TRBD1 (6 bases). The CDR3 is made up of 15 amino acids. Germline CDR1 reads LNHDA; CDR2 reads SQIVND (reference sequence). V shed 1 base and J shed 3 bases, with 10 bases lying between them. This CDR3 is CASSIGGQLNQPQHF. The CDR3 region has the DNA TGTGCCAGTAGTATAGGTGGACAGCTCAATCAGCCCCAGCATTTT.

As for this clone: At one end, the junction sequence differs from germline, possibly due to a read error. The V call is TRBV5-6, the J call TRBJ2-5, with D unresolved. Per the germline V gene, CDR1 is SGHDT and CDR2 is YYEEEE. This CDR3 is 13 amino acids long. DNA of the CDR3: TGTACCAGCAGCCATGCCTGGGGAGAGACCCAGTACTTC. Amino acid sequence: CTSSHAWGETQYF.

This clone was seen a few times. The rearrangement joins TRBV7-3 to TRBJ1-1, with D unresolved. Deletions cut 4 bases from V and 0 bases from J, with 6 bases between. The CDR3 sequence is 13 residues long. Germline values: CDR1 SGHTA, CDR2 FQGTGA. The CDR3 reads CASSSSMNTEAFF. As DNA, the CDR3 is TGTGCCAGCAGCTCCAGTATGAACACTGAAGCTTTCTTT.

J is TRBJ1-4 and V is TRBV15, with 10 bases fitting TRBD1. CDR3 length: 14 residues. V lost 1 base and J lost 8; bases outside the gene matches: 1. CDR1 is LNHNV and CDR2 is YYDKDF in the germline V gene (reference sequence). For the CDR3, the DNA is TGTGCCACCAGCAGAGTGGGACAGGGGGAAAAACTGTTTTTT. Translated, it gives CATSRVGQGEKLFF.

The rearrangement uses TRBV14 and TRBJ1-6, with D uncertain. The V gene's germline CDR1 is SGHDN and CDR2 FVKESK. The CDR3 runs to 10 residues. Trimming left V 6 bases short and J 7 bases short, with 1 base between. The CDR3 region has the DNA TGTGCCAGCAGAAATTCACCCCTCCACTTT. This sequence encodes CASRNSPLHF. The full variable domain, its missing parts supplied by reference TRBV14 and TRBJ1-6, is EAGVTQFPSHSVIEKGQTVTLRCDPISGHDNLYWYRRVMGKEIKFLLHFVKESKQDESGMPNNRFLAERTGGTYSTLKVQPAELEDSGVYFCASRNSPLHFGNGTRLTVT.

The chain combines TRBV10-1 with TRBJ2-2; 7 bases align to TRBD1. The CDR3 totals 14 residues. Germline values: CDR1 WNHNN, CDR2 SYGVQD (reference sequence). The trim removed 6 bases at V and 5 bases at J, leaving 6 bases unmatched. This CDR3 reads CASSDRVDTGELFF. In nucleotides, the CDR3 is TGCGCCAGCAGCGACAGGGTTGATACCGGGGAGCTGTTTTTT.

The chain joins TRBV7-2 to TRBJ1-1; D is unresolved. The CDR3 is 15 residues long. The germline V gene has CDR1 SGHTA and CDR2 FQGNSA. V dropped 6 bases and J dropped 0 bases, with 14 bases sitting between them. CDR3 amino acids: CASRSPAIMNTEAFF. Written as DNA, the CDR3 is TGTGCCAGCAGGAGCCCTGCTATAATGAACACTGAAGCTTTCTTT.

This clone was seen only once. This chain connects TRBV2 to TRBJ1-4, with 7 bases matching TRBD1. The CDR3 covers 14 residues. The J segment lost 0 bases and the V segment lost 6 bases, leaving 1 base of the junction unmatched. Germline CDR1 reads SNHLY; CDR2 reads FYNNEI. The CDR3 reads CASRQGPTNEKLFF. In nucleotides, the CDR3 is TGTGCCAGCAGACAGGGGCCAACTAATGAAAAACTGTTTTTT. The full variable domain, completed using reference TRBV2 and TRBJ1-4, is EPEVTQTPSHQVTQMGQEVILRCVPISNHLYFYWYRQILGQKVEFLVSFYNNEISEKSEIFDDQFSVERPDGSNFTLKIRSTKLEDSAMYFCASRQGPTNEKLFFGSGTQLSVL.

In its sample, this clone was seen a few times. The genes are TRBV5-1 and TRBJ2-2; D is ambiguous. Looked up from germline, CDR1 is SGHRS and CDR2 is YFSETQ. The CDR3 extends over 16 amino acids. The V end lost 0 bases, the J end lost 4 bases, and 13 bases lay between the germline ends. CDR3 loop: CASSLAEGRGTGELFF. For the CDR3, the DNA is TGCGCCAGCAGCTTGGCCGAAGGGCGCGGCACCGGGGAGCTGTTTTTT.

J is TRBJ1-6 and V is TRBV7-9, with D uncertain. The germline V gene has CDR1 SEHNR and CDR2 FQNEAQ (reference sequence). There are 15 residues in the CDR3. The V gene lost 2 bases and the J gene lost 10 bases, with 15 bases spanning the gap. DNA of the CDR3: TGTGCCAGCAGCTTATATGGAGGTCCAGGATCACCCCTCCACTTT. It is translated as CASSLYGGPGSPLHF.

This clone has only one observation. For the CDR3, the DNA is TGTGCCAGCAGGCGGACAGGGAATTACGAGCAGTACGTC. Amino acids: CASRRTGNYEQYV. The chain links TRBV12-3 or TRBV12-4 to TRBJ2-7, with TRBD1 matching 8 bases. V lost 6 bases, J lost 4 bases, and 5 bases stayed unmatched. CDR3 length: 13 amino acids.

This clone was counted a single time. V gene TRBV5-1 combines with J gene TRBJ1-1; D unclear. The CDR3 runs to 13 residues. Germline CDR1 reads SGHRS; CDR2 reads YFSETQ. The V gene lost 5 bases and the J gene lost 0 bases, with 8 bases spanning the gap. The CDR3 protein is CASSQNLNTEAFF. In DNA form, the CDR3 reads TGCGCCAGCAGTCAGAACTTGAACACTGAAGCTTTCTTT.

Concerning this clone: One junction end does not reproduce the germline sequence, and a read error may be involved. The rearrangement joins TRBV7-9 to TRBJ2-5, with 9 positions matching TRBD2. Germline CDR1 and CDR2: SEHNR and FQNEAQ (reference sequence). This CDR3 region has 13 residues. This chain's CDR3 is CASSLAGWETQYF. CDR3 coding DNA: TGTGCCAGCAGCCTAGCGGGGTGGGAGACCCAGTACTTC.

J is TRBJ2-3 and V is TRBV18, with 9 bases lining up with TRBD2. V shed 6 bases and J 4 bases; nucleotides not matched to a gene: 11. The germline gives CDR1 KGHSH, CDR2 LQKENI. This CDR3 is built from 16 residues. The CDR3 here is CASSAGVSGGPDTQYF. The CDR3 DNA reads as TGTGCCAGCTCCGCCGGTGTTAGCGGGGGTCCAGATACGCAGTATTTT. Drawing the rest from reference TRBV18 and TRBJ2-3, the complete variable domain is NAGVMQNPRHLVRRRGQEARLRCSPMKGHSHVYWYRQLPEEGLKFMVYLQKENIIDESGMPKERFSAEFPKEGPSILRIQQVVRGDSAAYFCASSAGVSGGPDTQYFGPGTRLTVL.

V gene TRBV28 combines with J gene TRBJ2-3; 7 bases fit TRBD1. This CDR3 region has 14 residues. The V gene end was trimmed by 3 bases and the J gene end by 1 base; junction bases not matched to a gene: 1. Germline V gives CDR1 MDHEN, CDR2 SYDVKM. DNA for the CDR3: TGTGCCAGCAGTTTTAGGGGGCGCACAGATACGCAGTATTTT. Translated: CASSFRGRTDTQYF.

This clone was seen once. This chain connects TRBV20-1 to TRBJ1-1; D is ambiguous. V lost 3 bases, J lost 2 bases, and 7 bases lay in between. The CDR3 spans 12 residues. Germline values: CDR1 DFQATT, CDR2 SNEGSKA (reference sequence). This CDR3 reads CSASTDNTEAFF. CDR3 bases: TGCAGTGCTAGTACTGATAACACTGAAGCTTTCTTT.

This clone was detected only once. The chain uses TRBV2 and TRBJ1-5; D gene uncertain. Per germline, CDR1 SNHLY and CDR2 FYNNEI. The CDR3 length is 15 residues. Trimming took 1 base from V and 0 from J, leaving 7 bases between them. In DNA form, the CDR3 reads TGTGCCAGCAGTGAAGGACCTGATAGCAATCAGCCCCAGCATTTT. It translates to CASSEGPDSNQPQHF.

The chain joins TRBV30 to TRBJ1-3, with D unclear. This CDR3 has 13 residues. Per the germline V gene, CDR1 is GTSNPN and CDR2 is SVGIG (reference sequence). Trimming removed 8 bases at V and 0 bases at J, with 11 bases between. The CDR3 region is CARGTSSGNTIYF. CDR3 bases: TGTGCCCGGGGAACTAGCTCTGGAAACACCATATATTTT.